One and the same sample provided the 20 T cell receptor beta chains below, sequenced in a study of cytomegalovirus exposure and HLA in healthy donors. It was with 60 Vbeta and 13 Jbeta primers that the PCR ran. Sequencing was performed with immunoSEQ multiplex PCR; in TCRdb, only in-frame clones are kept and a portion is missing. The data show around 170,000 clones, roughly four fifths seen once. The sequenced material came from PBMCs. All receptors come from a man aged 40-50 years in good health and CMV-seronegative.

V usage is TRBV29-1 and J usage is TRBJ2-1, with 13 nucleotides matching TRBD2. The CDR3 consists of 16 residues. Germline V lookup: CDR1 SQVTM, CDR2 ANQGSEA. Trimming took 1 base from V and 3 from J; bases not matched to a gene: 3. CDR3 region: CSVEGGTSGNYNEQFF. As DNA, the CDR3 is TGCAGCGTTGAAGGCGGGACTAGCGGGAACTACAATGAGCAGTTCTTC.

The chain couples TRBV19 to TRBJ1-1, with TRBD1 matching 10 bases. The J segment lost 5 bases and the V segment lost 3 bases, leaving 3 bases of the junction unmatched. The CDR3 is 14 amino acids. Germline values: CDR1 LNHDA, CDR2 SQIVND (reference sequence). CDR3 nucleotides: TGTGCCAGTAGTATTATGGACAGGGGGACTGAAGCTTTCTTT. It is translated as CASSIMDRGTEAFF.

The rearrangement joins TRBV28 to TRBJ2-2, with 7 bases aligning to TRBD2. This CDR3 is built from 15 residues. The germline gives CDR1 MDHEN, CDR2 SYDVKM. The V and J ends lost 2 bases and 3 bases, in that order; junction bases with no gene match: 3. The CDR3 reads CASSLGGGDTGELFF. CDR3 DNA: TGTGCCAGCAGTTTAGGGGGGGGAGACACCGGGGAGCTGTTTTTT.

This rearrangement joins TRBV5-4 to TRBJ2-7; 13 bases align to TRBD2. Trimming cost V 4 bases and J 6 bases; bases outside gene matches: 13. Per germline, CDR1 SGHNT and CDR2 YYREEE (reference sequence). The CDR3 extends over 17 amino acids. The CDR3 spells CASSDRLAGGLFLEQYV. Written as DNA, the CDR3 is TGTGCCAGCAGCGACAGACTAGCGGGAGGCCTATTCCTCGAGCAGTACGTC.

Note on this clone: One junction end does not reproduce the germline sequence, and a read error may be involved. This chain joins TRBV5-6 and TRBJ2-6, with TRBD1 as a possible D gene (5 bases). The CDR3 totals 15 residues. The germline CDR1 and CDR2 sequences are SGHDT and YYEEEE. The CDR3 DNA reads TGTGCCAGCAGCCTCCCAATCGGTGGGGCCAACGGCCTGACTTTC. Its translation is CASSLPIGGANGLTF.

The V and J genes are TRBV6-1 and TRBJ2-5, with 7 positions matching TRBD1. Germline-derived CDR1 and CDR2 are MNHNS and SASEGT. V was pared by 6 bases and J by 4 bases, with 8 bases of the junction left unmatched. The CDR3 contains 14 residues. The CDR3 DNA reads as TGTGCCAGCAGGATACAGGGGAGAGGAGAGACCCAGTACTTC. This sequence encodes CASRIQGRGETQYF.

This clone was counted between two and nine times. The chain is built from TRBV27 and TRBJ2-1, with 11 bases lining up with TRBD2. V shed 2 bases, J shed 9 bases, and the junction held 3 bases outside the gene matches. Germline loops: CDR1 MNHEY, CDR2 SMNVEV (reference sequence). CDR3 length: 14 amino acids. Written as DNA, the CDR3 is TGTGCCAGCAGTTTAACTAGCGGGAGAGGTGAGCAGTTCTTC. This codes for CASSLTSGRGEQFF.

The rearrangement uses TRBV5-1 and TRBJ2-1; 7 bases align to TRBD2. This CDR3 is 15 amino acids long. J gave up 4 bases and V 1 base, and 5 bases lay outside the gene matches. Germline V gives CDR1 SGHRS, CDR2 YFSETQ. This CDR3 is CASSLPSSGYNEQFF. The CDR3 DNA reads as TGCGCCAGCAGCTTGCCGTCTAGCGGTTACAATGAGCAGTTCTTC.

The rearrangement links TRBV9 to TRBJ1-1; 7 positions agree with TRBD1. V dropped 4 bases and J dropped 1; count of bases not matched to a gene: 4. The CDR3 has 14 residues. Germline assignment: CDR1 SGDLS and CDR2 YYNGEE. The CDR3 DNA is TGTGCCAGCAGCTATGAGGGGGCGAACACTGAAGCTTTCTTT. Translated: CASSYEGANTEAFF.

This rearrangement joins TRBV28 to TRBJ2-1; no firm D call. Germline CDR1 and CDR2: MDHEN and SYDVKM. The CDR3 is 11 amino acids. Trimming removed 3 bases from V and 7 bases from J, with 4 bases in between. DNA for the CDR3: TGTGCCAGCAGTTTTCTGAATGAGCAGTTCTTC. Residues: CASSFLNEQFF.

This rearrangement joins TRBV11-2 to TRBJ2-7; TRBD1 might be the D (6 bases). The V gene lost 0 bases and the J gene lost 1 base, with 13 bases spanning the gap. Germline CDR1 and CDR2: SGHAT and FQNNGV. The CDR3 covers 16 residues. This chain's CDR3 is CASSLETGVKSYEQYV. The CDR3 region has the DNA TGTGCCAGCAGCTTAGAGACAGGAGTTAAATCCTACGAGCAGTACGTC.

The DNA of the CDR3 is TGTGCCAGCAGTTTATCGTACGGAGGCGAGCAGTACTTC. This gives the protein CASSLSYGGEQYF. V and J are TRBV27 and TRBJ2-7; D is possibly TRBD2 (5 bases). With 0 bases removed from V and 6 bases from J, the gap between germline ends came to 9 bases. CDR1 is MNHEY, CDR2 SMNVEV, per germline (reference sequence). This CDR3 contains 13 residues.

The chain uses TRBV5-1 and TRBJ1-5; weak D call: TRBD1 (5 bases). CDR1 and CDR2 from the germline V gene are SGHRS and YFSETQ. Trimming removed 4 bases from V and 0 bases from J, with 8 bases in between. This CDR3 comprises 14 residues. CDR3 nucleotides: TGCGCCAGCAGCCCCGACAGTAGCAATCAGCCCCAGCATTTT. Translating gives CASSPDSSNQPQHF.

Comments on this clone: Additional DNA sequences in this sample encode the identical CDR3. The genes are TRBV5-1 and TRBJ2-7; maybe TRBD2 (6 bases). Trimming cost V 2 bases and J 1 base, with 10 bases left between them. The CDR3 runs 14 residues. CDR1 SGHRS and CDR2 YFSETQ come from the germline V gene. The CDR3 is CASSFRGTSYEQYF. Written as DNA, the CDR3 is TGCGCCAGCAGCTTCCGGGGGACTTCCTACGAGCAGTACTTC.

The chain couples TRBV14 to TRBJ2-5; possibly TRBD2 for D (6 bases). This CDR3 is built from 15 residues. CDR1 and CDR2 (germline): SGHDN, FVKESK. The V and J ends lost 0 bases and 5 bases respectively, with 13 bases between them. Here the CDR3 DNA reads TGTGCCAGCAGCCAAGATATGACCCGGGGGGAGACCCAGTACTTC. Protein sequence: CASSQDMTRGETQYF.

The chain is built from TRBV6-5 and TRBJ2-5, with D possibly matching TRBD1 (5 bases). The CDR3 spans 15 residues. The germline V gene has CDR1 MNHEY and CDR2 SVGAGI. V was trimmed by 4 bases and J by 2 bases, leaving 14 bases between them. The DNA for the CDR3 is TGTGCCAGCAGTTCCCCTCACAGGCCTCAAGAGACCCAGTACTTC. Translation: CASSSPHRPQETQYF.

In this sample, this clone turned up once. The chain employs TRBV11-2 and TRBJ1-2; a possible D gene is TRBD1 (5 bases). The V end lost 3 bases, the J end lost 4 bases, and 12 bases lay between the germline ends. This CDR3 has 14 amino acids. Germline V gene sequence: CDR1 SGHAT, CDR2 FQNNGV. The CDR3 DNA is TGTGCCAGCAGCTTGGGGGGAAACTTCTATGGCTACACCTTC. Its translation: CASSLGGNFYGYTF.

This CDR3 is CASSWTGGVVYEQYF. The CDR3, as DNA: TGTGCCAGCAGTTGGACAGGGGGCGTAGTGTACGAGCAGTACTTC. V gene TRBV27 combines with J gene TRBJ2-7; the match to TRBD1 covers 11 bases. Germline CDR1 MNHEY, CDR2 SMNVEV (reference sequence). V gave up 4 bases and J gave up 4 bases; unmatched junction bases: 6. CDR3 size: 15 residues.

This sequence joins TRBV4-1 and TRBJ2-1; a weak D match, TRBD1 (6 bases). Trimming shortened V by 4 bases and J by 2 bases, and 9 bases separated the two germline ends. Germline CDR1 MGHRA, CDR2 YSYEKL. CDR3 length: 14 residues. The CDR3 sequence is CASSLRQAYNEQFF. In DNA, the CDR3 is TGCGCCAGCAGCCTCCGACAGGCCTACAATGAGCAGTTCTTC.

The rearrangement joins TRBV18 to TRBJ2-5; possibly TRBD1 for D (6 bases). In germline, CDR1 is KGHSH, CDR2 LQKENI. This CDR3 region has 15 residues. V shed 3 bases and J shed 2 bases, with 13 bases lying between them. CDR3: CASSPSHRAQETQYF. The CDR3, as DNA: TGTGCCAGCTCACCGAGTCACAGGGCACAAGAGACCCAGTACTTC.